This T cell receptor (beta chain) was obtained from a study of blood T cell repertoires in COVID-19. The CDR3 extends over 16 amino acids. CDR1 and CDR2 (germline): MNHEY, SMNVEV (reference sequence). Between the trimmed V and J ends, which lost 2 bases and 0 bases, there was a span of 14 bases. Profiling relied on immunoSEQ multiplex PCR, and the TCRdb table lists in-frame clones only, not all of them. The data show 120,000 or so clones, with approximately 87% seen just once and roughly 2.2% held by the top ten. The receptor was isolated from a woman aged 50 to 60 with acute or convalescent COVID-19. V gene TRBV27 combines with J gene TRBJ2-7; D is undetermined. Source material: peripheral blood. As DNA, the CDR3 is TGTGCCAGCAGTTTAACCGGTGACATATTCTCCTACGAGCAGTACTTC. It is translated as CASSLTGDIFSYEQYF.